The next 17 T cell receptor beta chains were all read from a single sample in a study of T cells in localized non-small cell lung cancer. This table comes from immunoSEQ multiplex PCR, and its TCRdb copy is limited to in-frame clones, with some not included. The repertoire has approximately 28,000 clones, roughly nine tenths of them found once; the top ten carry over 12%. This material consisted of peripheral blood, taken before any cancer treatment. All receptors come from a female donor at least 60 years old with stage II squamous cell lung carcinoma.

The chain recombines TRBV9 with TRBJ1-4; the D is unclear. The germline gives CDR1 SGDLS, CDR2 YYNGEE. The CDR3 runs 15 residues. V gave up 0 bases and J gave up 8 bases, with 14 bases separating them. The CDR3 protein is CASSVGGREGEKLFF. In DNA form, the CDR3 reads TGTGCCAGCAGCGTAGGAGGGAGGGAAGGAGAAAAACTGTTTTTT.

This clone has only one observation. The rearrangement uses TRBV11-2 and TRBJ1-2; unclear D gene. Germline V gives CDR1 SGHAT, CDR2 FQNNGV. The V end was cut by 5 bases, the J end by 4 bases, with 11 bases between. The CDR3 spans 13 residues. The CDR3 is CASSPETIYGYTF. CDR3 DNA sequence: TGTGCCAGCAGCCCTGAGACCATCTATGGCTACACCTTC.

This chain joins TRBV9 and TRBJ2-1; no definite D call. The CDR3 is 15 amino acids. The germline V gene has CDR1 SGDLS and CDR2 YYNGEE. Deletions cut 0 bases from V and 2 bases from J, with 9 bases between. The CDR3 protein is CASSVVQRPYNEQFF. Here the CDR3 DNA reads TGTGCCAGCAGCGTAGTCCAGCGTCCCTACAATGAGCAGTTCTTC.

This chain uses TRBV7-9 with TRBJ1-4; D is perhaps TRBD1 (5 bases). The V and J ends lost 6 bases and 12 bases respectively, with 11 bases between them. Germline V gene sequence: CDR1 SEHNR, CDR2 FQNEAQ (reference sequence). The CDR3 consists of 11 residues. CDR3 region: CASRREGQLFF. CDR3 DNA: TGTGCCAGCAGACGGGAGGGGCAACTGTTTTTT.

The chain's CDR3 is CASSSSSGSTDTQYF. The CDR3 DNA is TGTGCCAGCAGCTCGTCGAGCGGAAGCACAGATACGCAGTATTTT. The rearrangement uses TRBV5-4 and TRBJ2-3; the D gene is possibly TRBD2 (5 bases). This CDR3 is 15 amino acids long. V lost 3 bases, J lost 0 bases, and 11 bases lay in between. Germline loops: CDR1 SGHNT, CDR2 YYREEE (reference sequence).

This rearrangement joins TRBV6-1 to TRBJ2-3; 9 nucleotides line up with TRBD1. CDR1 is MNHNS and CDR2 is SASEGT in the germline V gene. With 5 bases clipped from V and 2 bases from J, the junction kept 5 bases outside the gene matches. CDR3 length equals 15 residues. CDR3 in DNA: TGTGCCAGCAGTCCCCGGACAGGGGTCACAGATACGCAGTATTTT. Translating gives CASSPRTGVTDTQYF.

The CDR3 is CASSLGSGGEAFF. CDR3 in DNA: TGTGCCAGCAGCTTAGGATCCGGGGGAGAAGCTTTCTTT. The V call is TRBV7-8, the J call TRBJ1-1, with D perhaps TRBD1 (5 bases). The CDR3 contains 13 residues. Trimming cost V 1 base and J 8 bases, with 11 bases left between them. Germline V lookup: CDR1 SGHVS, CDR2 FQNEAQ.

This clone was counted a single time. The rearrangement joins TRBV19 to TRBJ1-1; 9 nucleotides match TRBD1. Germline CDR1 and CDR2: LNHDA and SQIVND (reference sequence). The J segment lost 7 bases and the V segment lost 5 bases, leaving 14 bases of the junction unmatched. This CDR3 is built from 16 residues. CDR3 bases: TGTGCCAGTAGTCCCCGGGACAGGGACTGGGGAAGTGAAGCTTTCTTT. Translation gives CASSPRDRDWGSEAFF.

The V and J genes are TRBV28 and TRBJ2-7; either TRBD1 or TRBD2 may supply D (5 bases each). The CDR3 contains 13 residues. Trimming took 7 bases from V and 2 from J, leaving 12 bases between them. Germline-derived CDR1 and CDR2 are MDHEN and SYDVKM. The CDR3 sequence is CASKGTGTYEQYF. The CDR3 coding sequence is TGTGCCAGCAAGGGGACGGGTACCTACGAGCAGTACTTC.

This chain connects TRBV11-2 to TRBJ1-6; 8 bases are a match to TRBD1. The CDR3 is made up of 13 amino acids. CDR1 is SGHAT and CDR2 is FQNNGV in the germline V gene. The junction had 0 bases not matched to a gene; V was cut back by 3 bases and J by 8 bases. The CDR3 nucleotides are TGTGCCAGCAGCTTGACAGGGGATTCACCCCTCCACTTT. Translation gives CASSLTGDSPLHF.

V usage is TRBV6-6 and J usage is TRBJ1-1; the D is unclear. This CDR3 has 12 residues. Germline CDR1 and CDR2: MNHNY and SVGAGI (reference sequence). V was clipped by 5 bases and J by 0 bases, with 4 bases between them. The CDR3 here is CASSRVNTEAFF. In nucleotides, the CDR3 is TGTGCCAGCAGTCGGGTGAACACTGAAGCTTTCTTT.

J is TRBJ1-1 and V is TRBV30, with D tentatively TRBD1 (6 bases). Trimming removed 4 bases from V and 0 bases from J, with 9 bases in between. The CDR3 has 13 amino acids. Per germline, CDR1 GTSNPN and CDR2 SVGIG (reference sequence). In DNA, the CDR3 is TGTGCCTGGATAAGGACAGTGAACACTGAAGCTTTCTTT. Translated: CAWIRTVNTEAFF. The full variable domain, with the rest looked up from reference TRBV30 and TRBJ1-1, is SQTIHQWPATLVQPVGSPLSLECTVEGTSNPNLYWYRQAAGRGLQLLFYSVGIGQISSEVPQNLSASRPQDRQFILSSKKLLLSDSGFYLCAWIRTVNTEAFFGQGTRLTVV.

In this sample, this clone turned up once. The V gene is TRBV5-5, the J gene TRBJ2-2; D not resolved. The CDR3 spans 13 residues. Trimming took off 4 bases at V and 1 base at J, with 5 bases between the two ends. Germline V gene data show CDR1 as SGHKS and CDR2 as YYEKEE (reference sequence). CDR3 sequence (DNA): TGTGCCAGCAGCCCATGGAACACCGGGGAGCTGTTTTTT. It yields the protein CASSPWNTGELFF.

The J gene is TRBJ1-2, the V gene TRBV6-6; D gene uncertain. Germline CDR1 is MNHNY and CDR2 is SVGAGI (reference sequence). V lost 6 bases and J lost 6, with 8 bases in between. This CDR3 contains 11 residues. This chain's CDR3 is CASSRTDGYTF. CDR3 coding DNA: TGTGCCAGCAGCCGGACGGATGGCTACACCTTC.

This sequence joins TRBV6-5 and TRBJ2-7, with 10 bases lining up with TRBD1. With V trimmed by 8 bases and J by 3 bases, 7 bases remained unmatched. The CDR3 runs 14 residues. In germline, CDR1 is MNHEY, CDR2 SVGAGI. The CDR3 bases are TGTGCCAGCCGCGGACAGGGGGAACGCTACGAGCAGTACTTC. The encoded protein is CASRGQGERYEQYF.

The chain recombines TRBV5-1 with TRBJ2-7, with D unclear. Deletions cut 1 base from V and 2 bases from J, with 13 bases between. CDR1 is SGHRS and CDR2 is YFSETQ in the germline V gene. This CDR3 contains 15 residues. The CDR3 is CASSLRSDRPYEQYF. The CDR3 coding sequence is TGCGCCAGCAGCTTGAGGTCAGACCGTCCCTACGAGCAGTACTTC.

This chain links TRBV7-3 with TRBJ2-2; no reliable D call. V dropped 5 bases and J dropped 1 base, with 5 bases sitting between them. This CDR3 is 13 amino acids long. The germline CDR1 and CDR2 sequences are SGHTA and FQGTGA. CDR3 residues: CASSLLNTGELFF. DNA of the CDR3: TGTGCCAGCAGCCTATTGAACACCGGGGAGCTGTTTTTT.